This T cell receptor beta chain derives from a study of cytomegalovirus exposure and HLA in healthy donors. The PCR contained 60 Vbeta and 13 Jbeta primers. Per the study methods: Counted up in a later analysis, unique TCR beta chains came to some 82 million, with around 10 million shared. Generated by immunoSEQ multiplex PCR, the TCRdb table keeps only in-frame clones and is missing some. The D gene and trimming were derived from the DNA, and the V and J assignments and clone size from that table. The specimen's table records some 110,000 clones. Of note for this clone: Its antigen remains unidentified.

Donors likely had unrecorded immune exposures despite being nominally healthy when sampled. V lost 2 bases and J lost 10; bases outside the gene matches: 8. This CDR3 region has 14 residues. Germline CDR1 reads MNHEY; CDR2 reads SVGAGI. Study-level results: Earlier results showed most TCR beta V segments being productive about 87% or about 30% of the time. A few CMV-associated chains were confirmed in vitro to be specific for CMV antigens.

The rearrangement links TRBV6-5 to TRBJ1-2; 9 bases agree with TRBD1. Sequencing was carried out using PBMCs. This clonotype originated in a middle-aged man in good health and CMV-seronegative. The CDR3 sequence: CASSYMRDRVAYTF. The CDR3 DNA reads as TGTGCCAGCAGTTACATGAGGGACAGGGTGGCCTACACCTTC.